Below, 13 T cell receptor beta chains from the same sample are listed, as sequenced in a study of blood T cells in healthy people across ages. A second 7 to 11 cycle PCR used barcoded and J-beta primers. TCRdb ran MiXCR on the 5' RACE reads and lists one entry per CDR3 protein. This table has approximately 900,000 distinct CDR3 sequences, about 27% appearing once. These data were also reused for a study on T cells of mothers and their children.

Sequenced material: blood. The receptors originated from a woman aged 40-49 years in good health.

The rearrangement uses TRBV5-5 and TRBJ2-2; 7 nucleotides line up with TRBD2. V trimming: 0 bases; J trimming: 6 bases; junction bases outside the gene matches: 8. Looked up from germline, CDR1 is SGHKS and CDR2 is YYEKEE (reference sequence). This CDR3 has 16 amino acids. The CDR3 reads CASSLAAGAYSGELFF. The DNA for the CDR3 is TGTGCCAGCAGCTTGGCTGCGGGAGCTTATTCCGGGGAGCTGTTTTTT.

This clonotype was seen a single time. V and J are TRBV30 and TRBJ2-4, with 8 bases lining up with TRBD1. The J call is uncertain, as TRBJ2-7 better fits the DNA end. The CDR3 is 14 residues long. Germline assignment: CDR1 GTSNPN and CDR2 SVGIG (reference sequence). CDR3 sequence: CACYSGTGAYEQYF. CDR3 DNA sequence: TGTGCCTGTTACTCCGGGACAGGAGCCTACGAGCAGTACTTC.

As to this clonotype: A much bigger clone sits one base away, suggesting this may be a read error. The genes are TRBV7-2 and TRBJ2-3; D might be TRBD2 (6 bases). This CDR3 has 14 residues. Trimming removed 5 bases from V and 3 bases from J, with 12 bases in between. Germline V gene sequence: CDR1 SGHTA, CDR2 FQGNSA. The CDR3 sequence: CASSAEGLTDTQYF. CDR3 DNA sequence: TGTGCCAGCAGCGCGGAGGGACTGACAGATACGCAGTATTTT.

The rearrangement joins TRBV6-2 or TRBV6-3 to TRBJ2-3; D is undetermined. Trimming took off 5 bases at V and 5 bases at J, with 17 bases between the two ends. Germline loops: CDR1 MNHEY, CDR2 SVGEGT. The CDR3 is 15 residues long. The DNA of the CDR3 is TGTGCCAGCAGTACACCCAAGTCTGTTTTAGATACGCAGTATTTT. Its protein product is CASSTPKSVLDTQYF.

This clonotype was detected only a few times. The V call is TRBV4-1, the J call TRBJ2-6; TRBD1 might be the D (6 bases). There are 17 residues in the CDR3. Germline V CDR1 and CDR2: MGHRA, YSYEKL. Trimming shortened V by 4 bases and J by 1 base, and 14 bases separated the two germline ends. CDR3 DNA: TGCGCCAGCAGCCGAACACCAGGGGATTCTGGGGCCAACGTCCTGACTTTC. It specifies CASSRTPGDSGANVLTF.

This clonotype has a handful of counts. V usage is TRBV19 and J usage is TRBJ2-4; 9 bases fit TRBD1. The DNA end is a closer match to TRBJ2-7, so the J assignment may be wrong. In germline, CDR1 is LNHDA, CDR2 SQIVND (reference sequence). The length of the CDR3 is 15 residues. The CDR3 coding sequence is TGTGCCAGTAGCCGAATACGGGACAGGGTGAACGAGCAGTACTTC. It translates to CASSRIRDRVNEQYF.

The chain joins TRBV6-1 to TRBJ1-1; D gene ambiguous. The germline CDR1 and CDR2 sequences are MNHNS and SASEGT. The CDR3 length is 15 residues. Trimming left V 1 base short and J 2 bases short, with 11 bases between. The CDR3 here is CASSEVPGLNTEAFF. The CDR3 DNA follows: TGTGCCAGCAGTGAAGTACCGGGATTAAACACTGAAGCTTTCTTT.

This clonotype was seen at least ten times. The chain carries TRBV7-2 and TRBJ2-1, with D perhaps TRBD1 or TRBD2 (5 bases each). Trimming removed 5 bases from V and 7 bases from J, with 15 bases in between. CDR1 and CDR2 (germline): SGHTA, FQGNSA. The CDR3 length is 14 residues. CDR3 in DNA: TGTGCCAGCAGCATAAGCAGAGGGGTTAATGAGCAGTTCTTC. Protein product: CASSISRGVNEQFF. The full variable domain, rest sourced from reference TRBV7-2 and TRBJ2-1, is GAGVSQSPSNKVTEKGKDVELRCDPISGHTALYWYRQSLGQGLEFLIYFQGNSAPDKSGLPSDRFSAERTGGSVSTLTIQRTQQEDSAVYLCASSISRGVNEQFFGPGTRLTVL.

The J gene is TRBJ2-3, the V gene TRBV2; tentative D call: TRBD2 (6 bases). The germline V and J ends were trimmed by 5 bases and 5 bases, with 17 bases remaining between them. Germline CDR1 SNHLY, CDR2 FYNNEI. CDR3 length equals 15 residues. The CDR3 loop is CASSRDWVAKDTQYF. CDR3 bases: TGTGCCAGCAGTAGGGACTGGGTCGCGAAAGATACGCAGTATTTT.

This clonotype was detected ten times or more. J is TRBJ2-7 and V is TRBV28; no reliable D call. Germline V lookup: CDR1 MDHEN, CDR2 SYDVKM. The CDR3 loop spans 17 amino acids. The germline V and J ends were trimmed by 5 bases and 4 bases, with 24 bases remaining between them. The CDR3 spells CASSPPLGNILFYEQYF. In nucleotides, the CDR3 is TGTGCCAGCAGTCCCCCCCTCGGCAACATTCTTTTTTACGAGCAGTACTTC. The complete variable domain, with remaining parts taken from reference TRBV28 and TRBJ2-7, reads DVKVTQSSRYLVKRTGEKVFLECVQDMDHENMFWYRQDPGLGLRLIYFSYDVKMKEKGDIPEGYSVSREKKERFSLILESASTNQTSMYLCASSPPLGNILFYEQYFGPGTRLTVT.

The CDR3 here is CASSLEGIAGTRDTQYF. The CDR3 DNA reads as TGTGCCAGCAGCCTAGAGGGGATAGCGGGAACCCGAGATACGCAGTATTTT. The chain joins TRBV6-1 to TRBJ2-3, with TRBD2 matching 8 bases. This CDR3 contains 17 residues. Germline CDR1 and CDR2: MNHNS and SASEGT. Unmatched junction bases numbered 16, after V lost 6 bases and J lost 5 bases.

As for this clonotype: This may be a read error: a much more frequent sequence differs by one nucleotide. Here the CDR3 DNA reads TGCGCCAGCAGCTTGTCAGGGGGCGAGGGCTACACCTTC. Its protein is CASSLSGGEGYTF. The genes are TRBV5-1 and TRBJ1-2, with TRBD1 identical over 8 bases. This CDR3 has 13 residues. Germline values: CDR1 SGHRS, CDR2 YFSETQ. Trimming at V came to 1 base and at J to 8 bases, leaving 4 bases not matched to a gene.

The gene calls are TRBV19 and TRBJ2-7, with 10 positions matching TRBD1. CDR1 is LNHDA, CDR2 SQIVND, per germline (reference sequence). This CDR3 has 18 amino acids. V gave up 6 bases and J gave up 2 bases; unmatched junction bases: 16. CDR3 sequence (DNA): TGTGCCAGTAGCATCGGGACAGGGGACTACCGACAAACCTACGAGCAGTACTTC. Residues: CASSIGTGDYRQTYEQYF.